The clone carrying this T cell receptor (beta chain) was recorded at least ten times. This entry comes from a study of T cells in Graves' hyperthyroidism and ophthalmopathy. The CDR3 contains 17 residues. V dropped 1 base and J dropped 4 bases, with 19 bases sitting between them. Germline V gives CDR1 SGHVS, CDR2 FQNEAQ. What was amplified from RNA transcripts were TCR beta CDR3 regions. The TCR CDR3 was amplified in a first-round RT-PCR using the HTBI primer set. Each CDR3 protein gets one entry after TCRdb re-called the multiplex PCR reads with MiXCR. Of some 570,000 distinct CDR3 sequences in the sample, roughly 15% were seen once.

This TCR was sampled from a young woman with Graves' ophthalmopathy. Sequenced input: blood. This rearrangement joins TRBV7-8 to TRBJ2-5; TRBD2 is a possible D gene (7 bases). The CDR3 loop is CASSLVGGGLGRETQYF. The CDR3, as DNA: TGTGCCAGCAGCTTAGTCGGCGGGGGCCTAGGCCGAGAGACCCAGTACTTC.